The 30 T cell receptor beta chains below all came from one sample that was sequenced in a study of naive CD8 T cells in extremely preterm neonates. General study points: Preterm infants showed shorter CDR3s, fewer N additions and less trimming than older groups.

Samples were taken at extremely preterm deliveries at about 22-27 weeks of gestation. Their antigen targets remain unknown. The data were produced by immunoSEQ multiplex PCR, yet TCRdb's version contains in-frame clones alone and is incomplete. The data show 21,000 or so clones, with 88% seen just once and about 0.85% held by the top ten. Sequenced input: naive CD8+ T cells from cord blood. Every receptor here comes from a boy who was born preterm.

This clone was detected a few times. This chain uses TRBV7-8 with TRBJ1-2, with 7 bases fitting TRBD1. The CDR3 sequence is 14 residues long. Trimming cost V 4 bases and J 2 bases; bases outside gene matches: 4. The germline V gene has CDR1 SGHVS and CDR2 FQNEAQ. The CDR3 sequence is CASSWDSHNYGYTF. CDR3 DNA: TGTGCCAGCAGCTGGGACAGTCACAACTATGGCTACACCTTC.

The genes are TRBV27 and TRBJ1-1, with no clear D. Looked up from germline, CDR1 is MNHEY and CDR2 is SMNVEV (reference sequence). The ends were cut back, 2 bases at V and 1 base at J, with 5 bases in the middle. The CDR3 spans 13 residues. CDR3 residues: CASSLRGNTEAFF. The CDR3 DNA is TGTGCCAGCAGTTTACGCGGGAACACTGAAGCTTTCTTT.

The chain links TRBV5-6 to TRBJ2-7; TRBD2 matches at 7 bases. V lost 0 bases, J lost 3 bases, and 12 bases stayed unmatched. The CDR3 runs 17 residues. Germline V lookup: CDR1 SGHDT, CDR2 YYEEEE. CDR3 coding DNA: TGTGCCAGCAGCTTGGTGGATTCAGCGGGGCTGCTCTACGAGCAGTACTTC. It translates to CASSLVDSAGLLYEQYF.

Details on this clone: At the DNA level, this CDR3 is encoded by other sequences in the same sample as well. The rearrangement uses TRBV5-4 and TRBJ2-7; D is unresolved. V lost 0 bases and J 4 bases, leaving 2 bases between the germline ends. Germline V CDR1 and CDR2: SGHNT, YYREEE (reference sequence). This CDR3 region has 11 residues. CDR3 coding DNA: TGTGCCAGCAGCTTGGGGTACGAGCAGTACTTC. Residues: CASSLGYEQYF. The full variable domain, completed using reference TRBV5-4 and TRBJ2-7, is ETGVTQSPTHLIKTRGQQVTLRCSSQSGHNTVSWYQQALGQGPQFIFQYYREEENGRGNFPPRFSGLQFPNYSSELNVNALELDDSALYLCASSLGYEQYFGPGTRLTVT.

The chain carries TRBV13 and TRBJ2-5; D not certain. The CDR3 sequence is 14 residues long. Germline V CDR1 and CDR2: PRHDT, FYEKMQ (reference sequence). Trimming took 5 bases from V and 0 from J, leaving 10 bases between them. The CDR3 here is CASSLRRNQETQYF. The CDR3 DNA is TGTGCCAGCAGCCTTAGACGGAACCAAGAGACCCAGTACTTC.

This chain joins TRBV6-5 and TRBJ1-2; D remains ambiguous. Germline V lookup: CDR1 MNHEY, CDR2 SVGAGI. V was pared by 8 bases and J by 4 bases, with 11 bases between. There are 12 residues in the CDR3. The CDR3 bases are TGTGCCAGCTTTTTTTACCTCTATGGCTACACCTTC. Residues: CASFFYLYGYTF.

The chain carries TRBV4-1 and TRBJ1-2; D possibly corresponds to TRBD1 (5 bases). This CDR3 is 15 amino acids long. Trimming removed 4 bases at V and 5 bases at J, with 17 bases between. Germline CDR1 reads MGHRA; CDR2 reads YSYEKL. CDR3 amino acids: CASSRRGTGNYGYTF. The DNA of the CDR3 is TGCGCCAGCAGCCGGCGAGGGACGGGCAATTATGGCTACACCTTC.

CDR3 sequence (DNA): TGTGCCTGGAGACCGGGACGGATTATTTACGAGCAGTACTTC. Protein: CAWRPGRIIYEQYF. The chain recombines TRBV30 with TRBJ2-7, with D perhaps TRBD1 or TRBD2 (5 bases each). Per germline, CDR1 GTSNPN and CDR2 SVGIG (reference sequence). This CDR3 spans 14 amino acids. V gave up 3 bases and J gave up 4 bases, with 16 bases separating them.

This chain connects TRBV7-9 to TRBJ1-1, with 7 bases identical to TRBD1. The CDR3 is 12 amino acids. The V gene end was trimmed by 5 bases and the J gene end by 3 bases; junction bases not matched to a gene: 0. Per the germline V gene, CDR1 is SEHNR and CDR2 is FQNEAQ (reference sequence). The CDR3 reads CASSDRDTEAFF. DNA of the CDR3: TGTGCCAGCAGCGACAGGGACACTGAAGCTTTCTTT.

In nucleotides, the CDR3 is TGCGCCAGCAGCGGGACAACTAACTATGGCTACACCTTC. It encodes CASSGTTNYGYTF. V is TRBV5-1 and J is TRBJ1-2; tentatively, D is TRBD1 (6 bases). The CDR3 is made up of 13 amino acids. In germline, CDR1 is SGHRS, CDR2 YFSETQ. V shed 4 bases and J shed 0 bases, with 7 bases lying between them.

This chain uses TRBV21-1 with TRBJ2-1; the DNA was not compared with TRBD2, the D call given in the table. TRBV21-1 is a known pseudogene. This CDR3 region has 15 residues. The CDR3 reads CASSKGLAGVFEQFF. The CDR3 DNA follows: TGTGCCAGCAGCAAAGGACTAGCGGGGGTTTTTGAGCAGTTCTTC.

The rearrangement links TRBV4-3 to TRBJ2-7, with 7 positions matching TRBD1. From germline, CDR1 is LGHNA and CDR2 YSLEER. The ends lost 4 bases at V and 0 bases at J; junction bases unmatched: 3. This CDR3 contains 14 residues. CDR3 nucleotide sequence: TGCGCCAGCAGCCCGGGACAGCACTCCTACGAGCAGTACTTC. Encoded protein: CASSPGQHSYEQYF.

The chain has TRBV27 and TRBJ1-5, with a possible D match to TRBD1 (5 bases). This CDR3 is 15 amino acids long. Germline V gene data show CDR1 as MNHEY and CDR2 as SMNVEV (reference sequence). Between the trimmed V and J ends, which lost 3 bases and 0 bases, there was a span of 9 bases. CDR3 nucleotides: TGTGCCAGCAGTTTTCGGGGGTATAGCAATCAGCCCCAGCATTTT. This translates into CASSFRGYSNQPQHF.

The chain carries TRBV5-1 and TRBJ1-6, with D possibly being TRBD1 (5 bases). The V gene's germline CDR1 is SGHRS and CDR2 YFSETQ. The CDR3 extends over 16 amino acids. V gave up 0 bases and J gave up 7 bases, with 14 bases separating them. The CDR3: CASSLAGGGSNSPLHF. The CDR3 DNA reads TGCGCCAGCAGCTTGGCCGGGGGAGGGAGCAATTCACCCCTCCACTTT.

V gene TRBV25-1 combines with J gene TRBJ2-7; D perhaps matches TRBD1 (6 bases). V lost 2 bases and J 1 base, leaving 6 bases between the germline ends. There are 13 residues in the CDR3. Germline V lookup: CDR1 MGHDK, CDR2 SYGVNS. The CDR3 sequence: CASSEGTSYEQYF. The CDR3 DNA sequence: TGTGCCAGCAGTGAAGGGACATCCTACGAGCAGTACTTC.

The genes are TRBV21-1 and TRBJ1-6. TRBV21-1 is shown as a pseudogene. This CDR3 has 16 amino acids. The DNA of the CDR3 is TGTGCCAGCAGCAAAGGGGGGGACTCCTATAATTCACCCCTCCACTTT. It codes for CASSKGGDSYNSPLHF.

The count of this clone is one. The CDR3 is CASRSMDGNQPQHF. The CDR3 DNA sequence: TGTGCCAGCAGATCAATGGATGGCAATCAGCCCCAGCATTTT. The chain recombines TRBV6-6 with TRBJ1-5, with D unresolved. The germline V gene encodes CDR1 MNHNY and CDR2 SVGAGI (reference sequence). This CDR3 has 14 residues. V gave up 6 bases and J gave up 2 bases, with 11 bases separating them.

The CDR3 DNA reads as TGTGCCAGCAGTTACGGGGGCGAAAAACTGTTTTTT. Its translation is CASSYGGEKLFF. The chain is built from TRBV6-5 and TRBJ1-4, with D possibly matching TRBD1 (6 bases). This CDR3 is 12 amino acids long. V lost 2 bases and J lost 8, with 6 bases in between. Per germline, CDR1 MNHEY and CDR2 SVGAGI.

The V gene is TRBV27, the J gene TRBJ1-2; 8 bases fit TRBD1. The CDR3 loop spans 12 amino acids. The V segment lost 5 bases and the J segment 7 bases; nucleotides outside the gene matches: 3. Germline CDR1 reads MNHEY; CDR2 reads SMNVEV (reference sequence). The CDR3 reads CASSVTGVGYTF. Here the CDR3 DNA reads TGTGCCAGCAGTGTGACAGGGGTTGGCTACACCTTC.

J is TRBJ2-1 and V is TRBV19, with 8 bases lining up with TRBD1. The junction had 3 bases not matched to a gene; V was cut back by 3 bases and J by 5 bases. Germline assignment: CDR1 LNHDA and CDR2 SQIVND (reference sequence). This CDR3 has 14 residues. CDR3 nucleotides: TGTGCCAGTAGTATCAGGGGGCCCCACAATGAGCAGTTCTTC. Translated: CASSIRGPHNEQFF.

The chain is built from TRBV19 and TRBJ1-2, with TRBD1 matching over 10 bases. The V gene end was trimmed by 9 bases and the J gene end by 4 bases; junction bases not matched to a gene: 5. CDR1 is LNHDA and CDR2 is SQIVND in the germline V gene (reference sequence). The CDR3 runs 13 residues. CDR3 nucleotide sequence: TGTGCCAGCCTACGGACAGGGGGCTATGGCTACACCTTC. This encodes CASLRTGGYGYTF.

V and J are TRBV6-4 and TRBJ1-5; D is undetermined. V was shortened by 9 bases and J by 3 bases, with 9 bases between the two germline ends. Germline-derived CDR1 and CDR2 are MRHNA and SNTAGT. The length of the CDR3 is 12 residues. CDR3 coding DNA: TGTGCCAGGGAGGGATTCAATCAGCCCCAGCATTTT. It is translated as CAREGFNQPQHF.

CDR3 nucleotide sequence: TGTGCCAGCAGCTTAGGGGGCGTTGAAAAACTGTTTTTT. Translation gives CASSLGGVEKLFF. This rearrangement joins TRBV11-2 to TRBJ1-4; possible D gene TRBD1, 5 bases. V was clipped by 1 base and J by 7 bases, with 7 bases between them. The CDR3 covers 13 residues. The germline V gene has CDR1 SGHAT and CDR2 FQNNGV.

The CDR3 DNA sequence: TGCGCCAGCAGCTTGGGACAGGGGGAAGCTAACTATGGCTACACCTTC. Its translation is CASSLGQGEANYGYTF. The chain uses TRBV5-1 and TRBJ1-2, with 9 nucleotides matching TRBD1. J was trimmed by 0 bases and V by 0 bases; bases with no gene match: 3. This CDR3 contains 16 residues. Per the germline V gene, CDR1 is SGHRS and CDR2 is YFSETQ.

V and J are TRBV6-1 and TRBJ2-7; possible D gene TRBD2, 6 bases. The CDR3 is 14 residues long. With 3 bases removed from V and 4 bases from J, the gap between germline ends came to 13 bases. Germline values: CDR1 MNHNS, CDR2 SASEGT. DNA of the CDR3: TGTGCCAGCAGTGAGGGCGGGGCGAGGTACGAGCAGTACTTC. This codes for CASSEGGARYEQYF.

This chain links TRBV11-2 with TRBJ2-5; no clear D. V lost 1 base and J lost 3, with 3 bases in between. The CDR3 has 12 residues. Germline lookup yields CDR1 SGHAT and CDR2 FQNNGV. As DNA, the CDR3 is TGTGCCAGCAGCTTAGCGGAAGAGACCCAGTACTTC. Translating gives CASSLAEETQYF. Looking up the rest from reference TRBV11-2 and TRBJ2-5 gives the full variable domain: EAGVAQSPRYKIIEKRQSVAFWCNPISGHATLYWYQQILGQGPKLLIQFQNNGVVDDSQLPKDRFSAERLKGVDSTLKIQPAKLEDSAVYLCASSLAEETQYFGPGTRLLVL.

The chain employs TRBV19 and TRBJ2-7; 9 bases are a match to TRBD1. The germline V gene encodes CDR1 LNHDA and CDR2 SQIVND (reference sequence). V was pared by 3 bases and J by 0 bases, with 3 bases of the junction left unmatched. CDR3 length: 15 residues. CDR3 nucleotide sequence: TGTGCCAGTAGTATTGACAGGGGGAGCTCCTACGAGCAGTACTTC. Its protein product is CASSIDRGSSYEQYF. Using reference TRBV19 and TRBJ2-7 for the parts outside the CDR3, the full variable domain is DGGITQSPKYLFRKEGQNVTLSCEQNLNHDAMYWYRQDPGQGLRLIYYSQIVNDFQKGDIAEGYSVSREKKESFPLTVTSAQKNPTAFYLCASSIDRGSSYEQYFGPGTRLTVT.

This chain links TRBV6-5 with TRBJ2-7; D is unclear. Looked up from germline, CDR1 is MNHEY and CDR2 is SVGAGI. The V end lost 1 base, the J end lost 6 bases, and 7 bases lay between the germline ends. This CDR3 has 12 amino acids. The DNA for the CDR3 is TGTGCCAGCAGTTACTTCCCGGGCGAGCAGTACTTC. As protein: CASSYFPGEQYF.

This clone occurred once. The rearrangement uses TRBV6-5 and TRBJ2-2, with TRBD2 matching 8 bases. The CDR3 length is 14 residues. Germline V gives CDR1 MNHEY, CDR2 SVGAGI. The V segment lost 5 bases and the J segment 1 base; nucleotides outside the gene matches: 0. Here the CDR3 DNA reads TGTGCCAGCAGTAGCGGGGGGAACACCGGGGAGCTGTTTTTT. It specifies CASSSGGNTGELFF.

This sequence joins TRBV27 and TRBJ2-3; D is unresolved. Germline V gives CDR1 MNHEY, CDR2 SMNVEV (reference sequence). V was trimmed by 3 bases and J by 0 bases, leaving 16 bases between them. This CDR3 is built from 17 residues. CDR3 protein: CASSFYMDAPSTDTQYF. The CDR3 coding sequence is TGTGCCAGCAGTTTCTATATGGACGCACCTAGCACAGATACGCAGTATTTT.